A selection of T cell receptor beta chains follows, all from one sample in a study of T cell repertoires in cytomegalovirus infection. TCRdb re-derived calls from the reads in MiXCR, one entry per CDR3 protein. The sample gives 750,000 to 900,000 distinct CDR3 sequences, 25% to 30% of which show up once; less than 15% is in the top ten. Their antigens remain unidentified. Here the sequenced sample was cultured CD8+ T cells from PBMCs, taken from culture after CMV antigen stimulation. The receptors come from a human donor in good health (CMV status not recorded). Some clones in this sample may be carry-over from other donors' samples. The CDR3 runs from the conserved cysteine through the conserved F or W. The order of the fields is J gene, D gene, clone size, V gene, CDR3 protein, CDR3 DNA. The D gene is left open where the match is weak. Clone size appears in some rows only: once, few, many, or a class for an expanded clone.

TRBJ2-1 | TRBD2 | few | TRBV20-1 | CSPRGTSGGAGGEQFF | TGCAGTCCCCGGGGGACTAGCGGGGGGGCCGGAGGTGAGCAGTTCTTC
TRBJ1-1 | . | few | TRBV5-1 | CASSWQGSDTEAFF | TGCGCCAGCAGCTGGCAGGGGTCAGACACTGAAGCTTTCTTT
TRBJ1-2 | . | . | TRBV28 | CASSGGFEGYTF | TGTGCCAGCAGCGGGGGCTTTGAGGGCTACACCTTC
TRBJ2-3 | . | few | TRBV7-9 | CASSPARLLNTDTQYF | TGTGCCAGCAGCCCGGCGAGACTTCTGAACACAGATACGCAGTATTTT
TRBJ1-1 | . | few | TRBV7-9 | CASSLAAGHTEAFF | TGTGCCAGCAGCTTAGCAGCGGGTCACACTGAAGCTTTCTTT
TRBJ1-1 | TRBD1 | . | TRBV27 | CASSFGRGLTEAFF | TGTGCCAGCAGTTTTGGCAGGGGGCTCACTGAAGCTTTCTTT
TRBJ1-1 | . | . | TRBV6-5 | CASSYSIGEAFF | TGTGCCAGCAGTTACTCGATTGGTGAAGCTTTCTTT
TRBJ1-6 | TRBD1 | . | TRBV10-3 | CAISEIGQGGYNSPLHF | TGTGCCATCAGTGAGATCGGACAGGGGGGTTATAATTCACCCCTCCACTTT
TRBJ2-7 | TRBD2 | . | TRBV14 | CASSQDGLAATYEQYF | TGTGCCAGCAGCCAAGATGGACTAGCGGCCACCTACGAGCAGTACTTC
TRBJ2-1 | TRBD2 | . | TRBV19 | CASRLAGDNEQFF | TGTGCCAGTAGGCTAGCGGGAGACAATGAGCAGTTCTTC
TRBJ2-4 | TRBD2 | . | TRBV6-6 | CASSASGGEYF | TGTGCCAGCAGTGCTAGCGGGGGAGAGTACTTC
TRBJ2-3 | TRBD2 | many | TRBV7-6 | CASSLAGGPQTTDTQYF | TGTGCCAGCAGCCTAGCGGGGGGGCCCCAAACCACAGATACGCAGTATTTT
TRBJ2-3 | . | . | TRBV4-1 | CASSQDLYGTHTQYF | TGCGCCAGCAGCCAAGATCTATACGGCACACATACGCAGTATTTT
TRBJ1-6 | . | . | TRBV27 | CASSSTENLEYNSPLHF | TGTGCCAGCAGTTCCACCGAAAACTTGGAATATAATTCACCCCTCCACTTT
TRBJ1-1 | TRBD1 | . | TRBV29-1 | CSVPQGVGNTEAFF | TGCAGCGTTCCACAGGGGGTTGGGAACACTGAAGCTTTCTTT
TRBJ2-2 | TRBD1 | . | TRBV6-1 | CASSEFGTANTGELFF | TGTGCCAGCAGTGAGTTCGGGACAGCGAACACCGGGGAGCTGTTTTTT
TRBJ2-1 | TRBD1 | many | TRBV7-2 | CASSDQDRGTGNEQFF | TGTGCCAGCAGCGACCAGGACAGGGGAACGGGGAATGAGCAGTTCTTC
TRBJ1-1 | . | . | TRBV5-6 | CASSLAELIRTEAFF | TGTGCCAGCAGCTTGGCCGAGCTAATCCGCACTGAAGCTTTCTTT
TRBJ2-5 | . | . | TRBV9 | CASSVAGGYTETQYF | TGTGCCAGCAGCGTAGCCGGGGGTTATACGGAGACCCAGTACTTC
TRBJ1-5 | . | few | TRBV19 | CASSRVRDSNQPQHF | TGTGCCAGTAGTAGAGTCAGAGATAGCAATCAGCCCCAGCATTTT
TRBJ2-3 | . | few | TRBV7-9 | CASSPPEGDTDTQYF | TGTGCCAGCAGCCCGCCAGAGGGAGACACAGATACGCAGTATTTT
TRBJ2-1 | . | . | TRBV7-2 | CASGDTGTYNEQFF | TGTGCCAGCGGAGACACGGGCACCTACAATGAGCAGTTCTTC
TRBJ2-5 | TRBD2 | . | TRBV4-1 | CASSQELGTSGGETQYF | TGCGCCAGCAGCCAAGAACTGGGGACTAGCGGGGGAGAGACCCAGTACTTC
TRBJ2-1 | . | few | TRBV28 | CASHRYNEQFF | TGTGCCAGCCACCGTTACAATGAGCAGTTCTTC
TRBJ1-6 | TRBD1 | . | TRBV6-1 | CASSAPGQNPF | TGTGCCAGCAGTGCGCCGGGACAGAACCCTTTT
TRBJ2-4 | . | few | TRBV9 | CASSVGRAKNIQYF | TGTGCCAGCAGCGTCGGGCGAGCCAAAAACATTCAGTACTTC
TRBJ2-3 | . | few | TRBV12-3/TRBV12-4 | CASSSAAGFTDTQYF | TGTGCCAGCAGCTCAGCGGCGGGGTTCACAGATACGCAGTATTTT
TRBJ1-5 | . | few | TRBV6-1 | CASSEAQGGQPQHF | TGTGCCAGCAGTGAAGCGCAGGGTGGGCAGCCCCAGCATTTT
TRBJ2-1 | TRBD2 | many | TRBV7-6 | CASSRLAGAYNEQFF | TGTGCCAGCAGCCGACTAGCGGGGGCGTACAATGAGCAGTTCTTC